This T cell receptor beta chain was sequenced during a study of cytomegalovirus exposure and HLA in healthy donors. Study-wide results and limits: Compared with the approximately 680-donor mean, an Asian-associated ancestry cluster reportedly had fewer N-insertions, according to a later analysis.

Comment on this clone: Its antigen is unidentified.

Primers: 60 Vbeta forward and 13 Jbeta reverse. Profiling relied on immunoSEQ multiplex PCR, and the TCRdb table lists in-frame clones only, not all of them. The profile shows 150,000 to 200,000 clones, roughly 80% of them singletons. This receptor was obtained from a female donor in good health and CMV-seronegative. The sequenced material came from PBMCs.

CDR3 loop: CASSLLSGGNTEAFF. CDR3 bases: TGTGCCAGCAGCTTATTGTCCGGGGGGAACACTGAAGCTTTCTTT. The rearrangement links TRBV7-3 to TRBJ1-1; D perhaps matches TRBD1 (5 bases). Trimming took 2 bases from V and 1 from J, leaving 11 bases between them. CDR1 is SGHTA and CDR2 is FQGTGA in the germline V gene. The CDR3 totals 15 residues.